The sequence of this TCR beta chain was determined in a study of blood T cell repertoires in COVID-19 (dated by TCRdb to about 2020). Background for the entire study: Samples covering the acute and convalescent phases of COVID-19 were provided by collaborators in the United States, Italy and Spain. The prospective study material was composed of cDNA or gDNA derived from T cells, B-cell-depleted T cells, or PBMCs. The dataset comprised deeply sampled blood TCRbeta repertoires from subjects exposed to, actively infected with, or recovered from COVID-19. A freely available public database, intended as a resource for researchers studying the immune response to SARS-CoV-2, is where the repertoires were released. The samples were drawn from the first 160 participants of the ongoing ImmuneRACE study and from some 1,300 subjects provided by 6 global collaborators. The sample metadata nearly always contained a de-identified subject ID, COVID-19 status, age in years and sex. Where available, HLA class I and class II types were taken from metadata supplied by the sample provider and were not determined by assay-based typing. Study-level results and caveats: The amount of clinical and demographic metadata varied by source and participant and was provided uncurated.

CDR1 and CDR2 (SGDLS, YYNGEE) derive from the germline V gene. Inclusive of the bounding cysteine and phenylalanine, the CDR3 is 20 residues long. Just the 60-base CDR3 DNA is kept, in frame starting at base 1. Germline trimming: 3 bases from V, 0 bases from J; junction bases outside gene matches: 16. Participants in the prospective study were enrolled through a virtual design, were aged about 18 to 89 years, and lived in 24 United States geographic areas. In the prospective study, participants were assigned to cohorts based on the clinical history participants reported in a screening survey and a study questionnaire. ImmuneRACE Cohort 3 recovered participants were defined by two consecutive negative NP/OP PCR tests, healthcare professional clearance, or symptom resolution. Each participant in the prospective study had whole blood, serum and a nasopharyngeal or oropharyngeal swab collected by mobile phlebotomists. Additional blood draws and questionnaires over an approximately two-month period could optionally be provided by prospective study participants. Blood samples from the prospective study were shipped frozen or at room temperature prior to DNA extraction.

This clone showed up just a few times. Its recognized antigen is unknown. Base qualities are missing; no much larger clone stands one base away. TCRbeta CDR3 regions were amplified from genomic DNA by means of the immunoSEQ Assay, a bias-controlled multiplex PCR. The authors processed their data as follows. The number of nucleated cells in each sample was estimated from the amplification of reference gene primers within the assay. To quantify the absolute abundance of each unique TCRbeta CDR3 rearrangement, sequence reads were collapsed and filtered. For each sample, productive Simpson clonality was calculated by taking the square root of Simpson's diversity index across productive rearrangements. Imported from immuneACCESS, the table was reduced by TCRdb to in-frame sequences with V and J called. These copies leave out some clones; in studies compared against another copy, an unresolved V gene accounts for under half, and the cause of the remainder is not known. That table is the source of V, J and clone size, and D and trimming were worked out from the DNA. A total of some 200,000 clones appear in this sample, roughly 80% of them only once. 6% to 8% of the sample comes from the top ten.

The sample taken for sequencing was PBMCs or T cells enriched from blood (not recorded which). The rearrangement combines TRBV9 with TRBJ1-3, with 9 bases aligning to TRBD1. This TCR came from a man aged 35 to 55 who had recovered from COVID-19. The base sequence is TGTGCCAGCAGCGATCCTCAAGGGACAGGGCGGACCATCTCTGGAAACACCATATATTTT. Its amino acids are CASSDPQGTGRTISGNTIYF.